These 25 T cell receptor beta chains came from one sample sequenced in a study of T cells after yellow fever vaccination. TCRdb re-called the 5' RACE reads with MiXCR, one entry per CDR3 protein. This sample carries roughly 32,000 distinct CDR3 sequences, over 9.5% of them seen once, and the ten largest clones take about 12%. The starting material was PBMCs, either bulk or a sorted T-cell subset (CD4+, CD8+, memory, or dextramer-sorted; not recorded which), obtained around 16 days after the first yellow fever vaccination. These receptor sequences come from a man younger than 35 who received the YFV17D yellow fever vaccine.

With regard to this clonotype: Being one base from a much bigger clone, this may be a read error. The chain joins TRBV20-1 to TRBJ2-5; D is ambiguous. The CDR3 spans 13 residues. Trimming shortened V by 5 bases and J by 4 bases, and 14 bases separated the two germline ends. The germline gives CDR1 DFQATT, CDR2 SNEGSKA (reference sequence). The CDR3 sequence: CSAPGQDGETQYF. The CDR3 DNA reads as TGCAGTGCTCCGGGCCAAGACGGAGAGACCCAGTACTTC.

This clonotype was seen many times. CDR3 coding DNA: TGCGCCAGCAGCGCCGGGACAGAATACTTCAATGAGCAGTTCTTC. This sequence encodes CASSAGTEYFNEQFF. The chain couples TRBV5-1 to TRBJ2-1; 7 nucleotides line up with TRBD1. CDR3 size: 15 residues. With V trimmed by 4 bases and J by 6 bases, 10 bases remained unmatched. Looked up from germline, CDR1 is SGHRS and CDR2 is YFSETQ.

This clonotype was counted at least ten times. The chain employs TRBV5-1 and TRBJ2-3, with D perhaps matching TRBD2 (6 bases). Per germline, CDR1 SGHRS and CDR2 YFSETQ. This CDR3 is built from 13 residues. Trimming shortened V by 5 bases and J by 1 base, and 8 bases separated the two germline ends. CDR3 in amino acids: CASSGEGTDTQYF. Here the CDR3 DNA reads TGCGCCAGCAGTGGGGAGGGCACAGATACGCAGTATTTT.

This clonotype came up many times. CDR3 loop: CASMAGALKSSGANVLTF. CDR3 bases: TGTGCCAGCATGGCAGGGGCCCTTAAAAGTTCTGGGGCCAACGTCCTGACTTTC. The chain carries TRBV6-5 and TRBJ2-6, with D possibly TRBD1 on 6 matching bases. Germline V CDR1 and CDR2: MNHEY, SVGAGI. V was pared by 7 bases and J by 1 base, with 20 bases between. The CDR3 consists of 18 residues.

As concerns this clonotype: A much larger clone differs from this one at a single base, so this may be a read error. V and J are TRBV20-1 and TRBJ2-1; 7 nucleotides match TRBD1. The length of the CDR3 is 19 residues. The V gene's germline CDR1 is DFQATT and CDR2 SNEGSKA (reference sequence). J was trimmed by 8 bases and V by 1 base; bases with no gene match: 23. In nucleotides, the CDR3 is TGCAGTGCTAGAGGTCGGCTACGAATGCCGGGACAGTGGGTCTATGAGCAGTTCTTC. Translation gives CSARGRLRMPGQWVYEQFF.

This clonotype was seen ten or more times. This chain connects TRBV6-1 to TRBJ2-3; a possible D gene is TRBD1 (5 bases). The V gene's germline CDR1 is MNHNS and CDR2 SASEGT. The V end was cut by 5 bases, the J end by 5 bases, with 11 bases between. The CDR3 is 13 residues long. The CDR3 here is CASSPDQGDTQYF. CDR3 nucleotide sequence: TGTGCCAGCAGTCCCGACCAGGGAGATACGCAGTATTTT.

This clonotype occurred many times. This chain links TRBV25-1 with TRBJ1-6; no reliable D call. Germline lookup yields CDR1 MGHDK and CDR2 SYGVNS. The V end lost 1 base, the J end lost 7 bases, and 11 bases lay between the germline ends. The CDR3 extends over 15 amino acids. The CDR3 region has the DNA TGTGCCAGCAGTGAATCTGCCGGGTCCAATTCACCCCTCCACTTT. Translated: CASSESAGSNSPLHF.

Many counts were recorded for this clonotype. The V and J genes are TRBV12-3 or TRBV12-4 and TRBJ2-5; the D gene is possibly TRBD2 (6 bases). V was clipped by 3 bases and J by 1 base, with 9 bases between them. The CDR3 runs to 14 residues. The CDR3 reads CASSFRGTQETQYF. Written as DNA, the CDR3 is TGTGCCAGCAGTTTCCGGGGGACCCAAGAGACCCAGTACTTC.

In this sample, this clonotype turned up many times. J is TRBJ1-5 and V is TRBV7-2; no clear D. Germline V gene sequence: CDR1 SGHTA, CDR2 FQGNSA. The ends were cut back, 0 bases at V and 7 bases at J, with 4 bases in the middle. This CDR3 contains 12 residues. DNA for the CDR3: TGTGCCAGCAGCTTAGCCAGCCAGCCCCAGCATTTT. This sequence encodes CASSLASQPQHF.

This clonotype was detected ten times or more. This chain connects TRBV11-2 to TRBJ1-1; D gene uncertain. Germline CDR1 is SGHAT and CDR2 is FQNNGV. CDR3 size: 14 residues. V was clipped by 5 bases and J by 4 bases, with 14 bases between them. The CDR3, as DNA: TGTGCCAGCAGCGGCCGGGAGACCGGCACTGAAGCTTTCTTT. It specifies CASSGRETGTEAFF.

This clonotype was recorded many times. The chain employs TRBV7-2 and TRBJ2-1; 9 nucleotides match TRBD1. Germline V gene data show CDR1 as SGHTA and CDR2 as FQGNSA. The V gene end was trimmed by 4 bases and the J gene end by 9 bases; junction bases not matched to a gene: 7. The CDR3 is made up of 14 amino acids. CDR3 in amino acids: CASSSQGQGSEQFF. The CDR3 coding sequence is TGTGCCAGCAGCTCCCAAGGACAGGGGTCTGAGCAGTTCTTC.

This clonotype has at least ten counts. The chain is built from TRBV12-3 or TRBV12-4 and TRBJ1-1; no clear D gene. V was cut by 2 bases and J by 0 bases, with 7 bases left in between. The CDR3 runs to 14 residues. The CDR3 protein is CASSLRGMNTEAFF. The CDR3 DNA reads as TGTGCCAGCAGTTTAAGAGGAATGAACACTGAAGCTTTCTTT.

This clonotype was detected ten times or more. The chain links TRBV20-1 to TRBJ1-4, with unresolved D. Trimming pared 3 bases from V and 7 bases from J, leaving 9 bases between. Germline lookup yields CDR1 DFQATT and CDR2 SNEGSKA (reference sequence). The length of the CDR3 is 12 residues. The CDR3 coding sequence is TGCAGTGCTAGGGATGGCCTTGAAAAACTGTTTTTT. This sequence encodes CSARDGLEKLFF.

Many counts were recorded for this clonotype. The chain links TRBV4-3 to TRBJ2-3; 8 nucleotides line up with TRBD2. The CDR3 loop spans 17 amino acids. Trimming cost V 1 base and J 0 bases; bases outside gene matches: 6. CDR1 and CDR2 from the germline V gene are LGHNA and YSLEER. The CDR3 spells CASSQGASGFSTDTQYF. The CDR3 DNA is TGCGCCAGCAGCCAAGGGGCTAGCGGGTTTAGCACAGATACGCAGTATTTT.

There are many counts of this clonotype. The chain has TRBV7-3 and TRBJ2-1; perhaps TRBD1 as D (6 bases). The V and J ends lost 3 bases and 0 bases respectively, with 12 bases between them. Germline CDR1 reads SGHTA; CDR2 reads FQGTGA. The CDR3 runs 16 residues. The CDR3 region is CASSLTGTSSYNEQFF. CDR3 DNA: TGTGCCAGCAGCTTGACAGGAACGAGCTCCTACAATGAGCAGTTCTTC.

This clonotype was picked up many times. This rearrangement joins TRBV24-1 to TRBJ1-1; possible D gene TRBD1, 5 bases. This CDR3 region has 14 residues. V shed 2 bases and J shed 7 bases, with 13 bases lying between them. From germline, CDR1 is KGHDR and CDR2 SFDVKD. In nucleotides, the CDR3 is TGTGCCACCAGTGATTCGGGGCGACCCTATGAAGCTTTCTTT. Its translation: CATSDSGRPYEAFF.

Ten or more counts support this clonotype. J is TRBJ1-6 and V is TRBV9; 9 positions match TRBD1. V lost 0 bases to trimming and J lost 6 bases; unmatched junction nucleotides: 1. Germline CDR1 reads SGDLS; CDR2 reads YYNGEE. There are 15 residues in the CDR3. The CDR3 protein is CASSVGTGANSPLHF. The CDR3 nucleotides are TGTGCCAGCAGCGTAGGGACAGGGGCTAATTCACCCCTCCACTTT.

This clonotype was seen many times. The rearrangement joins TRBV25-1 to TRBJ2-2, with 11 bases lining up with TRBD2. CDR3 size: 15 residues. The V gene end was trimmed by 5 bases and the J gene end by 6 bases; junction bases not matched to a gene: 5. Germline-derived CDR1 and CDR2 are MGHDK and SYGVNS. The CDR3: CASSFSGGAPGELFF. In nucleotides, the CDR3 is TGTGCCAGCAGTTTTAGCGGGGGGGCGCCCGGGGAGCTGTTTTTT.

This clonotype was counted ten times or more. The V call is TRBV5-1, the J call TRBJ2-6, with no clear D. Trimming removed 0 bases from V and 1 base from J, with 5 bases in between. CDR3 length: 15 residues. Germline V gives CDR1 SGHRS, CDR2 YFSETQ. CDR3 sequence: CASSLVISGANVLTF. CDR3 DNA sequence: TGCGCCAGCAGCTTGGTGATATCTGGGGCCAACGTCCTGACTTTC.

This clonotype was picked up many times. The chain links TRBV6-5 to TRBJ1-1; the D is unclear. The CDR3 is made up of 13 amino acids. Trimming stripped 5 bases from V and 3 bases from J, with 10 bases between. Germline CDR1 and CDR2: MNHEY and SVGAGI. The CDR3 coding sequence is TGTGCCAGCAGTCAGCTCGGGGACACTGAAGCTTTCTTT. The encoded protein is CASSQLGDTEAFF.

Ten or more counts support this clonotype. This chain uses TRBV4-3 with TRBJ2-4; 11 bases map to TRBD1. V lost 1 base to trimming and J lost 2 bases; unmatched junction nucleotides: 7. The CDR3 consists of 18 residues. CDR1 is LGHNA and CDR2 is YSLEER in the germline V gene. The CDR3 bases are TGCGCCAGCAGCCAAGCCCGGACAGGGGGCTGGTCCAAAAACATTCAGTACTTC. This gives the protein CASSQARTGGWSKNIQYF.

The rearrangement uses TRBV6-2 or TRBV6-3 and TRBJ2-5; 9 positions match TRBD2. Germline CDR1 MNHEY, CDR2 SVGEGT. The CDR3 totals 14 residues. The J segment lost 2 bases and the V segment lost 6 bases, leaving 4 bases of the junction unmatched. The DNA for the CDR3 is TGTGCCAGCAGGTTTAGCGGGGGACAAGAGACCCAGTACTTC. Translating gives CASRFSGGQETQYF.

This clonotype was seen repeatedly, ten times or more. V is TRBV5-4 and J is TRBJ2-3; TRBD2 might be the D (5 bases). The CDR3 has 14 amino acids. Trimming took 6 bases from V and 0 from J, leaving 11 bases between them. Germline V gene data show CDR1 as SGHNT and CDR2 as YYREEE (reference sequence). The CDR3 sequence is CASTQAVSTDTQYF. The CDR3 nucleotides read TGTGCCAGCACCCAAGCGGTGAGCACAGATACGCAGTATTTT.

This clonotype was observed at least ten times. CDR3 sequence reads: CASGDRSSYEQYF. In DNA, the CDR3 is TGTGCCAGCGGGGACAGGTCGAGCTACGAGCAGTACTTC. This rearrangement joins TRBV6-2 or TRBV6-3 to TRBJ2-7, with 8 bases matching TRBD1. V gave up 8 bases and J gave up 3 bases; unmatched junction bases: 6. Germline assignment: CDR1 MNHEY and CDR2 SVGEGT. This CDR3 has 13 amino acids.

This clonotype was found a few times. The rearrangement links TRBV11-1 to TRBJ2-6; 7 nucleotides match TRBD2. Germline assignment: CDR1 SGHAT and CDR2 FQDESV (reference sequence). After removal of 5 bases from V and 0 bases from J, the junction contained 7 bases not matched to a gene. This CDR3 has 17 residues. Written as DNA, the CDR3 is TGTGCCAGCAGCCAAAGCGGGGCAAGCTCTGGGGCCAACGTCCTGACTTTC. Translated, it gives CASSQSGASSGANVLTF.